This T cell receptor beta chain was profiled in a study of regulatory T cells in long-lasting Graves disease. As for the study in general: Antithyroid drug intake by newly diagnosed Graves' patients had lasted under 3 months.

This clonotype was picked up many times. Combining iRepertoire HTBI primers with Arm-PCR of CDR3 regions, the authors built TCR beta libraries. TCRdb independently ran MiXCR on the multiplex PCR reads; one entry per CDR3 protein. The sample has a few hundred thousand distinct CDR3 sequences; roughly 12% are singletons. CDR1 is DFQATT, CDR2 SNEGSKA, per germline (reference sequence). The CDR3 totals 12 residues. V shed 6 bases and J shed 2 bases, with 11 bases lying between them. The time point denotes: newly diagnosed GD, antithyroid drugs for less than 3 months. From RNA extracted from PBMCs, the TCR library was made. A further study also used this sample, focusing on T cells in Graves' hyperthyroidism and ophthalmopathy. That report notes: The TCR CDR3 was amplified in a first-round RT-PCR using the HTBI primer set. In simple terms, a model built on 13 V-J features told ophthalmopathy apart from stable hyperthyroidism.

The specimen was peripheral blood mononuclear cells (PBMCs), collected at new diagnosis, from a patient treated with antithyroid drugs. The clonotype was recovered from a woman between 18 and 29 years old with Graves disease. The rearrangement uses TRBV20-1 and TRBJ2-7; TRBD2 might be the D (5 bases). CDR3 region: CSATRDAYEQYF. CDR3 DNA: TGCAGTGCAACCCGGGATGCCTACGAGCAGTACTTC.